This is a list of T cell receptor beta chains from one sample in a study of metastatic and nonmetastatic thyroid tumors. TCRdb reprocessed the PCR reads using MiXCR. The sample yields 20,000 to 25,000 clones, about 12% seen once. The source material was blood. These receptors were taken from a female donor with papillary thyroid cancer or a benign thyroid nodule (not recorded which). Some clones in this sample may be carry-over from other donors' samples. The CDR3 runs from the conserved cysteine through the conserved F or W. A D gene is named only where the DNA matches it firmly. Expanded clones are given a class, and other clones once, few, many or no size at all.

v_gene	j_gene	d_gene	abundance	CDR3aa	CDR3nt
TRBV10-3	TRBJ1-2	NA	many	CAISDSGAYGYTF	TGTGCCATCAGTGATTCGGGGGCTTATGGCTACACCTTC
TRBV28	TRBJ1-1	NA	medium-sized	CASSLGGARTEAFF	TGTGCCAGCAGTTTGGGGGGCGCGAGGACTGAAGCTTTCTTT
TRBV6-1	TRBJ2-7	NA	medium-sized	CASSPRYEQYF	TGTGCCAGCAGCCCTCGATACGAGCAGTACTTC
TRBV30	TRBJ1-5	NA	many	CAWSLYSNQPQHF	TGTGCCTGGAGCCTCTATAGCAATCAGCCCCAGCATTTT
TRBV6-4	TRBJ2-2	NA	many	CASTPTPGTGELFF	TGTGCCAGCACCCCGACCCCTGGGACCGGGGAGCTGTTTTTT
TRBV4-2	TRBJ2-1	TRBD2	many	CASSPPTSGSYNEQFF	TGTGCCAGCAGCCCACCCACTAGCGGGAGTTACAATGAGCAGTTCTTC
TRBV7-9	TRBJ2-7	NA	many	CASRSGPDYEQYF	TGTGCCAGCAGGTCGGGACCCGACTACGAGCAGTACTTC
TRBV13	TRBJ1-2	TRBD1	many	CASSPGTGGGYTF	TGTGCCAGCAGCCCCGGGACAGGGGGAGGCTACACCTTC
TRBV28	TRBJ1-2	NA	NA	CASSPVARGNYGYTF	TGTGCCAGCAGTCCTGTCGCCAGGGGCAACTATGGCTACACCTTC
TRBV9	TRBJ1-3	TRBD1	many	CASSVDGGTASGNTIYF	TGTGCCAGCAGCGTAGATGGGGGGACAGCCTCTGGAAACACCATATATTTT
TRBV11-2	TRBJ1-2	NA	many	CASSLEGYGYTF	TGTGCCAGCAGCTTAGAAGGTTACGGCTACACCTTC
TRBV24-1	TRBJ2-6	NA	NA	CATSGVIGSNVLTF	TGTGCCACCAGTGGGGTGATAGGGTCCAACGTCCTGACTTTC
TRBV13	TRBJ2-7	TRBD2	NA	CASSPGTSGSHEQYF	TGTGCCAGCAGCCCCGGGACTAGCGGGAGCCACGAGCAGTACTTC
TRBV28	TRBJ1-1	NA	many	CASSLWGGVEAFF	TGTGCCAGCAGTTTATGGGGAGGAGTTGAAGCTTTCTTT
TRBV25-1	TRBJ1-6	NA	few	CASRLQNSPLHF	TGTGCCAGCAGACTACAGAATTCACCCCTCCACTTT
TRBV12-3/TRBV12-4	TRBJ1-5	NA	many	CASSPSIGNQPQHF	TGTGCCAGCAGCCCTTCAATTGGGAATCAGCCCCAGCATTTT